The 18 T cell receptor beta chains reported below all come from one sample, sequenced in a study of long-term antiretroviral therapy in people with HIV. An immunoSEQ assay, version v3.0, was performed at survey level. Measured with immunoSEQ multiplex PCR; TCRdb has only the in-frame clones, and not every one. The sample holds roughly 40,000 clones, 70% to 90% seen once. Sequencing used unsorted PBMCs, obtained 1.2 years after starting antiretroviral therapy. The receptors stem from a woman in her forties or fifties with HIV.

The V and J genes are TRBV5-1 and TRBJ2-5, with 8 bases matching TRBD2. The CDR3 has 16 residues. V lost 3 bases to trimming and J lost 5 bases; unmatched junction nucleotides: 12. The germline gives CDR1 SGHRS, CDR2 YFSETQ. The CDR3 protein is CASSSTNGGARETQYF. In DNA, the CDR3 is TGCGCCAGCAGCTCTACCAACGGGGGGGCCCGGGAGACCCAGTACTTC.

The rearrangement links TRBV30 to TRBJ2-7; 8 nucleotides line up with TRBD2. The germline gives CDR1 GTSNPN, CDR2 SVGIG (reference sequence). J lost 5 bases, V lost 0 bases, and 9 bases had no gene match. This CDR3 region has 15 residues. CDR3 coding DNA: TGTGCCTGGAGTGTATCTTTCTCGGGAGGGAACGAGCAGTACTTC. Translation: CAWSVSFSGGNEQYF. Drawing the rest from reference TRBV30 and TRBJ2-7, the complete variable domain is SQTIHQWPATLVQPVGSPLSLECTVEGTSNPNLYWYRQAAGRGLQLLFYSVGIGQISSEVPQNLSASRPQDRQFILSSKKLLLSDSGFYLCAWSVSFSGGNEQYFGPGTRLTVT.

This chain joins TRBV7-3 and TRBJ1-2; a weak D match, TRBD1 (5 bases). From germline, CDR1 is SGHTA and CDR2 FQGTGA. The CDR3 runs to 15 residues. The V gene lost 2 bases and the J gene lost 10 bases, with 20 bases spanning the gap. CDR3 sequence: CASSLYPGFGADYTF. CDR3 DNA sequence: TGTGCCAGCAGCTTATACCCGGGATTCGGGGCGGACTACACCTTC.

The chain uses TRBV7-3 and TRBJ2-5; 10 bases are a match to TRBD2. The germline gives CDR1 SGHTA, CDR2 FQGTGA. The CDR3 is 14 residues long. Unmatched junction bases numbered 3, after V lost 5 bases and J lost 3 bases. The DNA of the CDR3 is TGTGCCAGCAGCGTTAGCGGGGGGAAAGAGACCCAGTACTTC. This codes for CASSVSGGKETQYF.

This rearrangement joins TRBV7-9 to TRBJ2-3, with 8 bases lining up with TRBD1. The germline gives CDR1 SEHNR, CDR2 FQNEAQ (reference sequence). The V and J ends lost 5 bases and 5 bases, in that order; junction bases with no gene match: 9. The CDR3 contains 15 residues. CDR3 protein: CASSPYTGGVDTQYF. For the CDR3, the DNA is TGTGCCAGCAGCCCTTACACAGGGGGAGTAGATACGCAGTATTTT.

The V gene is TRBV4-3, the J gene TRBJ1-5; TRBD1 might be the D (5 bases). The V gene's germline CDR1 is LGHNA and CDR2 YSLEER. The CDR3 has 13 amino acids. V gave up 4 bases and J gave up 5 bases, with 9 bases separating them. The CDR3 coding sequence is TGCGCCAGCAGCCGGGGGGGGGATCAGCCCCAGCATTTT. Its protein is CASSRGGDQPQHF.

The genes are TRBV5-6 and TRBJ2-2; TRBD2 matches 10 bases. This CDR3 is built from 18 residues. In germline, CDR1 is SGHDT, CDR2 YYEEEE. V dropped 0 bases and J dropped 5; count of bases not matched to a gene: 10. CDR3 bases: TGTGCCAGCAGCTTGGAGCGGGGGGGCCTAAGACGAACCGGGGAGCTGTTTTTT. Its translation is CASSLERGGLRRTGELFF.

The chain is built from TRBV18 and TRBJ2-7; D is possibly TRBD1 (5 bases). CDR3 length: 15 residues. V was shortened by 4 bases and J by 4 bases, with 17 bases between the two germline ends. Germline CDR1 is KGHSH and CDR2 is LQKENI. CDR3 protein: CASSQDTRWLYEQYF. CDR3 nucleotides: TGTGCCAGCTCACAGGACACCCGATGGTTGTACGAGCAGTACTTC.

Only a few counts were recorded for this clone. The chain couples TRBV6-5 to TRBJ1-6, with a weak D call TRBD1 (5 bases). This CDR3 comprises 13 residues. Germline CDR1 reads MNHEY; CDR2 reads SVGAGI. Deletions cut 6 bases from V and 13 bases from J, with 16 bases between. CDR3 in amino acids: CASRGGRARPLHF. Written as DNA, the CDR3 is TGTGCCAGCAGGGGGGGGAGGGCTCGGCCCCTCCACTTT.

With regard to this clone: Other DNA sequences in this sample translate to the same CDR3. CDR3 nucleotides: TGCGCCAGCAGCTTAGGGGGTGTGAGCACAGATACGCAGTATTTT. Translation gives CASSLGGVSTDTQYF. The chain links TRBV5-1 to TRBJ2-3; D is possibly TRBD1 (6 bases). This CDR3 spans 15 amino acids. V gave up 2 bases and J gave up 0 bases, with 10 bases separating them. Germline CDR1 SGHRS, CDR2 YFSETQ.

The chain uses TRBV12-5 and TRBJ1-6; 7 nucleotides agree with TRBD1. The CDR3 extends over 15 amino acids. Germline V gene lookup returns CDR1 LGHNT and CDR2 FRNRAP. The junction had 14 bases not matched to a gene; V was cut back by 10 bases and J by 8 bases. Written as DNA, the CDR3 is TGTGCTACCGAGTTCCGGGACAGTGATTATTCACCCCTCCACTTT. It codes for CATEFRDSDYSPLHF.

This clone was detected once. The rearrangement joins TRBV2 to TRBJ2-5; TRBD2 agrees at 10 bases. The CDR3 runs 13 residues. Losses at the gene ends were 5 bases for V and 4 bases for J; bases not matched to a gene: 1. CDR1 and CDR2 from the germline V gene are SNHLY and FYNNEI. This chain's CDR3 is CASSSGGGETQYF. DNA of the CDR3: TGTGCCAGCAGTAGCGGGGGGGGAGAGACCCAGTACTTC. The full variable domain, rest sourced from reference TRBV2 and TRBJ2-5, is EPEVTQTPSHQVTQMGQEVILRCVPISNHLYFYWYRQILGQKVEFLVSFYNNEISEKSEIFDDQFSVERPDGSNFTLKIRSTKLEDSAMYFCASSSGGGETQYFGPGTRLLVL.

V and J are TRBV7-9 and TRBJ1-5, with D uncertain. Trimming left V 2 bases short and J 7 bases short, with 6 bases between. CDR3 size: 12 residues. CDR1 is SEHNR, CDR2 FQNEAQ, per germline (reference sequence). The CDR3 protein is CASSLTDQPQHF. CDR3 DNA: TGTGCCAGCAGCTTAACGGACCAGCCCCAGCATTTT.

The V gene is TRBV7-3, the J gene TRBJ2-1; 11 bases align to TRBD2. The germline CDR1 and CDR2 sequences are SGHTA and FQGTGA. V lost 4 bases, J lost 4 bases, and 15 bases stayed unmatched. The CDR3 is made up of 19 amino acids. CDR3 nucleotides: TGTGCCAGCAGCTCGTTGGGGCTAGCGGGGGGAGAGAATTACAATGAGCAGTTCTTC. It encodes CASSSLGLAGGENYNEQFF.

This chain uses TRBV27 with TRBJ2-7; the match to TRBD2 covers 8 bases. The CDR3 has 15 amino acids. Trimming removed 3 bases from V and 4 bases from J; junction bases left unmatched: 8. Germline-derived CDR1 and CDR2 are MNHEY and SMNVEV (reference sequence). The CDR3, as DNA: TGTGCCAGCAGTTTCGGTCCGGGAGGGGGGTACGAGCAGTACTTC. Protein: CASSFGPGGGYEQYF.

This clone was observed a few times. V gene TRBV29-1 combines with J gene TRBJ2-7; maybe TRBD2 (6 bases). The CDR3 sequence is 13 residues long. The ends were cut back, 2 bases at V and 3 bases at J, with 11 bases in the middle. Germline assignment: CDR1 SQVTM and CDR2 ANQGSEA. The DNA for the CDR3 is TGCAGCGTTGAAAAGGAGGGAAACTACGAGCAGTACTTC. It is translated as CSVEKEGNYEQYF.

The chain carries TRBV5-1 and TRBJ1-4; possibly TRBD1 for D (5 bases). Germline V gives CDR1 SGHRS, CDR2 YFSETQ. The V end was cut by 2 bases, the J end by 5 bases, with 10 bases between. This CDR3 region has 14 residues. The CDR3 loop is CASSLEGNNEKLFF. The CDR3 region has the DNA TGCGCCAGCAGCTTAGAGGGGAACAATGAAAAACTGTTTTTT.

A remark on this clone: The junction departs from germline at one end; a sequencing error may be responsible. The chain joins TRBV7-7 to TRBJ2-1; D is unclear. Germline CDR1 reads SSHAT; CDR2 reads FNYEAQ (reference sequence). CDR3 size: 15 residues. The CDR3 DNA reads as TGTGCTAGCAGCTTAATTCAGAGCTCCTACAATGAGCAGTTCTTC. This gives the protein CASSLIQSSYNEQFF.